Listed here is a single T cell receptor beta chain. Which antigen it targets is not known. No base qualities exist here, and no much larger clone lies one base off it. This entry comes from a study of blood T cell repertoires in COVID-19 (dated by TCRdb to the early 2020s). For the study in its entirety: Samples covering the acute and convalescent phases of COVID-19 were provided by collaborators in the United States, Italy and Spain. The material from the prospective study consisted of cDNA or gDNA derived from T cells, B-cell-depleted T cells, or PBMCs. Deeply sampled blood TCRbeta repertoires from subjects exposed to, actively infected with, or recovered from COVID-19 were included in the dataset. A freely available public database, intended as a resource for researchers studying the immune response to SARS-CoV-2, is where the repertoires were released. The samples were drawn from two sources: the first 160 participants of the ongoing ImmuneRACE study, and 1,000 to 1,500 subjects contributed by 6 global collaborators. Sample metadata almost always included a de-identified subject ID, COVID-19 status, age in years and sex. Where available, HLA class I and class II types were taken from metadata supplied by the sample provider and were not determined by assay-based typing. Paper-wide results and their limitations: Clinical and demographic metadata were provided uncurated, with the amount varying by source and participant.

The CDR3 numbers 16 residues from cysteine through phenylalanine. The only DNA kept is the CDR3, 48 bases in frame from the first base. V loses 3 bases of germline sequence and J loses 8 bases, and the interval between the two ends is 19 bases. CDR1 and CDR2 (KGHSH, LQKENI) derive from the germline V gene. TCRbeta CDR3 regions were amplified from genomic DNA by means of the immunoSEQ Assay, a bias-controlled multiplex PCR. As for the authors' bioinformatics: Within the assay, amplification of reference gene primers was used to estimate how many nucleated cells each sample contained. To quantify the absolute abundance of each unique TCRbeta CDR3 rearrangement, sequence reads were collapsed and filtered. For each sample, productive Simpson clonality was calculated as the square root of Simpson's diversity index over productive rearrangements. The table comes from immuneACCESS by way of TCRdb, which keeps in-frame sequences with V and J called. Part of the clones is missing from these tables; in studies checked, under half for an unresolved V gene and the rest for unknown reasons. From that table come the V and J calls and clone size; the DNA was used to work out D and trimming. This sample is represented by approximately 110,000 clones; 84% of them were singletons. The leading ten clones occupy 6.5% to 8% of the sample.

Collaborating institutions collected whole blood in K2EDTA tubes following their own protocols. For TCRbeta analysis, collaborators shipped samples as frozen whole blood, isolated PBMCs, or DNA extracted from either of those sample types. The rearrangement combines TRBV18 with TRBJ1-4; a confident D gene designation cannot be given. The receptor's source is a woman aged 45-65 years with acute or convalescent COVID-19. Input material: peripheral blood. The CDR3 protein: CASSPSQPEVGEKLFF. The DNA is TGTGCCAGCTCACCTAGCCAGCCCGAGGTCGGGGAAAAACTGTTTTTT.